This T cell receptor beta chain stems from a study of vaccination effects on CD4 cells after COVID-19. The CDR3 consists of 15 residues. CDR1 and CDR2 (germline): MNHEY, SVGAGI. V lost 1 base and J lost 7, with 11 bases in between. Note on this clone: The antigen remains undetermined.

Clones were sequenced by immunoSEQ multiplex PCR, and TCRdb holds only the in-frame ones, with some missing. The sample lists 55,000 to 70,000 clones, more than 80% occurring once. The ViraFEST assay expanded antigen-specific CD4+ T cells with viral peptide pools before sequencing. Once cultured for nine to ten days, the cells underwent separation to obtain CD4+ T cells. This specimen was CD4+ T cells from PBMCs cultured with HCoV-229E spike peptides, taken before COVID-19 vaccination. The rearrangement links TRBV6-5 to TRBJ1-6; D is perhaps TRBD1 (5 bases). The sequence derives from a human donor who received a COVID-19 vaccine. The chain's CDR3 is CASSYWQGPNSPLHF. CDR3 sequence (DNA): TGTGCCAGCAGTTACTGGCAGGGCCCCAATTCACCCCTCCACTTT.